This TCR beta chain was sequenced for a study of CD8+ T cells in alopecia areata. Regarding the study as a whole: Only one nonresponder was present, which leaves the link between baseline CD8+ expansion and response uncertain.

The germline gives CDR1 MNHEY, CDR2 SVGAGI. This CDR3 spans 15 amino acids. Extraction and reverse transcription of RNA yielded cDNA as the sequencing template. TCRdb's table, derived via immunoSEQ multiplex PCR, lists solely in-frame clones and lacks some. The repertoire consists of roughly 110,000 clones, with 50% to 75% occurring once and the leading ten covering over 9%. Indicated treatment: oral pan-JAK inhibitor, 5-10 mg twice daily. A note on this clone: Its antigen is still unknown. At one boundary the junction diverges from the germline segment, which might be a read error.

The receptor was isolated from a human donor with alopecia areata. The specimen comprised CD8+ T cells sorted from blood, sampled at week 24, from a patient treated with tofacitinib. The chain uses TRBV6-5 and TRBJ1-5; D gene uncertain. CDR3 amino acids: CASSYREGSIQPQHF. The DNA of the CDR3 is TGTGCCAGCAGTTACCGGGAAGGTAGCATTCAGCCCCAGCATTTT.